This T cell receptor beta chain was identified in a study of low-dose radiotherapy and immunotherapy resistance in tumors. Background on the study: Intravenous ipilimumab 1 mg/kg every six weeks was given with nivolumab 240 mg every two weeks. The authors gave intravenous cyclophosphamide 200 mg/m2 every two weeks, one day before radiation and immunotherapy. Oral aspirin at 300 mg was taken daily by patients for four cycles, beginning on cycle 1 day 1.

The V and J ends lost 6 bases and 10 bases, in that order; junction bases with no gene match: 16. This CDR3 has 16 residues. The germline gives CDR1 MDHEN, CDR2 SYDVKM. TRAV- and TRBV-specific primers, spanning alpha and beta chains, primed first-strand cDNA. With a V-primer adapter and a constant-region primer, TCRs were amplified for roughly 20 PCR cycles. TCRdb independently ran MiXCR on the reads; one entry per CDR3 protein. The data hold 35,000 to 50,000 distinct CDR3 sequences, with about 28% observed a single time. This clonotype has more than one count but fewer than ten. A far larger clone is off by one base, so a read error is likely. Time point noted: before trial treatment. Low-dose radiotherapy, low-dose cyclophosphamide, aspirin, ipilimumab and nivolumab were all given to the donors.

The chain is built from TRBV28 and TRBJ2-1; 9 nucleotides agree with TRBD1. The sequences come from PBMCs, collected before treatment. The clonotype originates from a male donor with gallbladder cancer. As DNA, the CDR3 is TGTGCCAGCAGCCCCCAACCCGGGACAGGGTCCTACGAGCAGTTCTTC. This encodes CASSPQPGTGSYEQFF.